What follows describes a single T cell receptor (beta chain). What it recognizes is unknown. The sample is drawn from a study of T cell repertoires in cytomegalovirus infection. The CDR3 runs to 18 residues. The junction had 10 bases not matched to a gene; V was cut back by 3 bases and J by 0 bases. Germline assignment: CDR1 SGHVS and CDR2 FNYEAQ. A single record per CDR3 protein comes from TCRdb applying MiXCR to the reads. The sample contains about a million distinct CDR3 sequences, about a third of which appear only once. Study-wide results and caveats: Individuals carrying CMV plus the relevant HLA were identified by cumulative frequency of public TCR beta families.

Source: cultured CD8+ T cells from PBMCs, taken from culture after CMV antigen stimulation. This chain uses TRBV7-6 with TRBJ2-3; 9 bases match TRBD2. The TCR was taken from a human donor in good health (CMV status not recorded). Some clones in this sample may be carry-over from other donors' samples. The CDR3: CASSFRRGGDSSTDTQYF. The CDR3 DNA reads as TGTGCCAGCAGCTTCCGGCGCGGGGGGGACTCTAGCACAGATACGCAGTATTTT.